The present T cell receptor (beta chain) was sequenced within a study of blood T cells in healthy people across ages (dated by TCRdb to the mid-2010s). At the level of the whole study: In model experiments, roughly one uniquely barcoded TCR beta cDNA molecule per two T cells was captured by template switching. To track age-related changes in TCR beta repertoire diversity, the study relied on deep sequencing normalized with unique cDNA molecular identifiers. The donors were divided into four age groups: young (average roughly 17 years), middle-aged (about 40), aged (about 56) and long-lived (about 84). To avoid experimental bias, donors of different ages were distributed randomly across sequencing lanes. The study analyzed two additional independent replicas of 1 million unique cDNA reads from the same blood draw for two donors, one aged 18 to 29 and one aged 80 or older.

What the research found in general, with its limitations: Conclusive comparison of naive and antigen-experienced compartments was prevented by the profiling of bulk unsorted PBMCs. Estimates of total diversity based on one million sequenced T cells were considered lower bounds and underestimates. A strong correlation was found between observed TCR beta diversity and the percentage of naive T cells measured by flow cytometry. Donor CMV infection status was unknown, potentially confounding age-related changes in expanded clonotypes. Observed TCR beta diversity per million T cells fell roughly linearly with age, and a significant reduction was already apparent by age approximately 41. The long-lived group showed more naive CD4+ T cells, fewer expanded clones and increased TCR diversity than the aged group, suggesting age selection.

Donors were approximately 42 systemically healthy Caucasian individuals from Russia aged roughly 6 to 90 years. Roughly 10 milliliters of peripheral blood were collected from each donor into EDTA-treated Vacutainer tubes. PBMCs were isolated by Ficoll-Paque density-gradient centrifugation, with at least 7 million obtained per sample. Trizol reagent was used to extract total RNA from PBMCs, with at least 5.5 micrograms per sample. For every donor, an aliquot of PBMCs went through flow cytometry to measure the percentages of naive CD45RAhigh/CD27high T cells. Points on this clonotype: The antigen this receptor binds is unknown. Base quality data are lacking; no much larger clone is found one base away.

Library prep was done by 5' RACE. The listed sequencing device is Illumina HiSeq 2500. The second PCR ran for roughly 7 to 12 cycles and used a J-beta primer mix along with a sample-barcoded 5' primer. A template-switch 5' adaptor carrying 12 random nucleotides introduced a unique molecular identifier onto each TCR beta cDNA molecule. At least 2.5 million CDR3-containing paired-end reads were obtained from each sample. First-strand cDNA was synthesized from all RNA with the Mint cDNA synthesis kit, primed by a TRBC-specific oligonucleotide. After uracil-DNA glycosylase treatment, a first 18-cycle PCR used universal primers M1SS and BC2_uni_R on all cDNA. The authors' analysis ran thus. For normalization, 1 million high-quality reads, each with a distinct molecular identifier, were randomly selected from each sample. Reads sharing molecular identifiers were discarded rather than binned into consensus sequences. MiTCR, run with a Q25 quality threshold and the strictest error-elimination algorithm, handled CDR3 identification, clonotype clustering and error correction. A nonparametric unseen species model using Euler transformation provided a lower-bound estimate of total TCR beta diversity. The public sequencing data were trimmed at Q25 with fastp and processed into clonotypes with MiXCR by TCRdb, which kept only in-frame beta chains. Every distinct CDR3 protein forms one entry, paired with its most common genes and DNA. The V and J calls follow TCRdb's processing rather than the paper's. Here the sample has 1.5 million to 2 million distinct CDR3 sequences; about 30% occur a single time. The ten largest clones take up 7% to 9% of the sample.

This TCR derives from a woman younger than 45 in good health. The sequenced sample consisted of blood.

The DNA sequence is given as TGTGCCATCAGTGAGACGGCTCAGAACACTGAAGCTTTCTTT. This translates into CAISETAQNTEAFF. The chain is made from TRBV10-3 and TRBJ1-1, with no D gene named confidently. Inclusive of the bounding cysteine and phenylalanine, the CDR3 is 14 residues long. The kept DNA is CDR3 alone, 42 bases in frame from the first base. The germline V gene supplies CDR1 ENHRY and CDR2 SYGVKD. V gives up 2 bases and J gives up 1 base, and the segment between their germline ends measures 8 bases.